These 18 T cell receptor beta chains originate from one sample sequenced in a study of blood T cells in healthy people across ages. The use of a sample-barcoded 5' primer and a J-beta primer mix characterized a second PCR of roughly 6 to 11 cycles. TCRdb used MiXCR to reprocess the 5' RACE reads, holding one entry per CDR3 protein. In the table there are more than 800,000 distinct CDR3 sequences, around 26% of which are singletons. The source material was blood. The receptors here all came from a woman over 75 in good health.

In this sample, this clonotype turned up a few times. The V and J genes are TRBV19 and TRBJ2-5, with TRBD2 matching over 10 bases. There are 15 residues in the CDR3. V lost 1 base to trimming and J lost 5 bases; unmatched junction nucleotides: 4. From germline, CDR1 is LNHDA and CDR2 SQIVND (reference sequence). In DNA form, the CDR3 reads TGTGCCAGTAGTATAGGAGGGACTAGCGATGAGACCCAGTACTTC. Protein product: CASSIGGTSDETQYF. The variable domain in full, with the rest retrieved from reference TRBV19 and TRBJ2-5, is DGGITQSPKYLFRKEGQNVTLSCEQNLNHDAMYWYRQDPGQGLRLIYYSQIVNDFQKGDIAEGYSVSREKKESFPLTVTSAQKNPTAFYLCASSIGGTSDETQYFGPGTRLLVL.

The sample holds many counts of this clonotype. V usage is TRBV6-5 and J usage is TRBJ2-5; D gene ambiguous. Trimming removed 2 bases at V and 4 bases at J, with 11 bases between. The CDR3 is 14 amino acids. Germline V gene sequence: CDR1 MNHEY, CDR2 SVGAGI. CDR3 protein: CASSYRMKGETQYF. For the CDR3, the DNA is TGTGCCAGCAGTTACAGGATGAAGGGAGAGACCCAGTACTTC.

This clonotype came up a few times. The V gene is TRBV30, the J gene TRBJ1-1; D is uncertain. Per the germline V gene, CDR1 is GTSNPN and CDR2 is SVGIG (reference sequence). Trimming removed 0 bases at V and 0 bases at J, with 5 bases between. The CDR3 covers 13 residues. DNA for the CDR3: TGTGCCTGGAGTGTACGGCTGAACACTGAAGCTTTCTTT. This translates into CAWSVRLNTEAFF.

This clonotype showed up many times. The rearrangement joins TRBV6-5 to TRBJ2-7, with D possibly TRBD2 on 5 matching bases. The CDR3 is 15 residues long. Germline CDR1 MNHEY, CDR2 SVGAGI. The V end lost 0 bases, the J end lost 3 bases, and 12 bases lay between the germline ends. The chain's CDR3 is CASSYSHSGSYEQYF. CDR3 nucleotides: TGTGCCAGCAGTTACTCGCACAGCGGTAGCTACGAGCAGTACTTC.

The chain has TRBV12-3 or TRBV12-4 and TRBJ1-1; the D gene is possibly TRBD1 (6 bases). The CDR3 has 14 amino acids. Trimming stripped 7 bases from V and 2 bases from J, with 14 bases between. The CDR3 here is CASKRVRGNTEAFF. As DNA, the CDR3 is TGTGCCAGCAAACGCGTCAGGGGCAACACTGAAGCTTTCTTT.

The rearrangement joins TRBV5-1 to TRBJ2-3; D not certain. The V gene lost 4 bases and the J gene lost 2 bases, with 14 bases spanning the gap. The CDR3 length is 15 residues. Per germline, CDR1 SGHRS and CDR2 YFSETQ. The CDR3, as DNA: TGCGCCAGCAGCCCCCGGACCTTGGCCACAGATACGCAGTATTTT. Translating gives CASSPRTLATDTQYF.

About this clonotype itself: One end of the junction does not line up with germline, which may come from a read error. The rearrangement uses TRBV5-1 and TRBJ1-4, with a weak D call TRBD1 (5 bases). This CDR3 comprises 14 residues. Germline CDR1 SGHRS, CDR2 YFSETQ. CDR3 region: CASSRDGTNEKRFF. CDR3 DNA: TGCGCCAGCAGCCGGGACGGGACTAATGAAAAACGGTTTTTT.

The DNA for the CDR3 is TGCAGTGCTAGATCGGCCAAGGGGGGATATAGCAATCAGCCCCAGCATTTT. Amino acids: CSARSAKGGYSNQPQHF. V is TRBV20-1 and J is TRBJ1-5, with a tentative D call TRBD1 (6 bases). Trimming left V 2 bases short and J 0 bases short, with 17 bases between. The germline V gene has CDR1 DFQATT and CDR2 SNEGSKA (reference sequence). This CDR3 contains 17 residues.

This chain joins TRBV20-1 and TRBJ2-3; 9 bases fit TRBD2. CDR1 is DFQATT, CDR2 SNEGSKA, per germline (reference sequence). The J segment lost 2 bases and the V segment lost 1 base, leaving 10 bases of the junction unmatched. The CDR3 covers 17 residues. The CDR3 here is CSARGPIAGAVTDTQYF. Here the CDR3 DNA reads TGCAGTGCTAGAGGCCCTATAGCGGGAGCTGTCACAGATACGCAGTATTTT.

On this clonotype: One junction end does not reproduce the germline sequence, and a read error may be involved. J is TRBJ2-1 and V is TRBV7-2; D call uncertain. CDR1 and CDR2 (germline): SGHTA, FQGNSA. This CDR3 has 16 amino acids. CDR3 sequence: CASSLAYASSYNEQFF. The CDR3 DNA follows: TGTGCCAGCAGTTTAGCATACGCTAGCTCCTACAATGAGCAGTTCTTC.

The chain recombines TRBV5-6 with TRBJ1-2, with a possible D match to TRBD1 (6 bases). The ends were cut back, 4 bases at V and 0 bases at J, with 13 bases in the middle. Germline CDR1 reads SGHDT; CDR2 reads YYEEEE. The CDR3 covers 15 residues. CDR3 sequence (DNA): TGTGCCAGCAGCCCCCCGGGACAAGCTAACTATGGCTACACCTTC. This encodes CASSPPGQANYGYTF.

Worth noting for this clonotype: A read error may account for a junction end that differs from germline. The J gene is TRBJ1-6, the V gene TRBV7-2; TRBD1 matches 10 bases. The CDR3 sequence is 15 residues long. Looked up from germline, CDR1 is SGHTA and CDR2 is FQGNSA. Here the CDR3 reads CASSSGQGNNSPPHF. The CDR3 DNA reads TGTGCCAGCAGCTCGGGACAGGGGAACAATTCACCCCCCCACTTT.

The rearrangement joins TRBV4-2 to TRBJ2-2; 8 positions agree with TRBD2. The CDR3 extends over 19 amino acids. Germline V gene lookup returns CDR1 LGHNA and CDR2 YNFKEQ. Trimming at V came to 0 bases and at J to 7 bases, leaving 16 bases not matched to a gene. CDR3 sequence (DNA): TGTGCCAGCAGCCAAGAAACGTATGCAGCGGGGGACCCAAACGGGGAGCTGTTTTTT. Its translation is CASSQETYAAGDPNGELFF.

This clonotype appeared a few times. The V gene is TRBV7-6, the J gene TRBJ2-2, with TRBD1 as a possible D gene (8 bases). Trimming stripped 5 bases from V and 5 bases from J, with 21 bases between. Per the germline V gene, CDR1 is SGHVS and CDR2 is FNYEAQ. This CDR3 has 17 amino acids. CDR3 coding DNA: TGTGCCAGCAGCCTCTGGACAGGGAGGGCTGGAACCGGGGAGCTGTTTTTT. The encoded protein is CASSLWTGRAGTGELFF.

This clonotype has ten or more counts. The V and J genes are TRBV18 and TRBJ2-7; 10 bases match TRBD1. CDR1 KGHSH and CDR2 LQKENI come from the germline V gene. J gave up 6 bases and V 2 bases, and 4 bases lay outside the gene matches. CDR3 length equals 14 residues. The CDR3 DNA reads TGTGCCAGCTCACCATCCCGGGACAGGGGCGAGCAGTACTTC. It translates to CASSPSRDRGEQYF.

This clonotype has only a few counts. The rearrangement links TRBV9 to TRBJ1-2, with TRBD1 matching 10 bases. Trimming cost V 0 bases and J 6 bases; bases outside gene matches: 5. The germline V gene has CDR1 SGDLS and CDR2 YYNGEE. The CDR3 consists of 15 residues. CDR3 residues: CASSVAGTGDHGYTF. The CDR3 nucleotides are TGTGCCAGCAGCGTAGCCGGGACAGGGGACCATGGCTACACCTTC.

This sequence joins TRBV28 and TRBJ2-1; maybe TRBD1 (5 bases). Germline V gives CDR1 MDHEN, CDR2 SYDVKM. V was shortened by 4 bases and J by 9 bases, with 10 bases between the two germline ends. CDR3 length equals 12 residues. CDR3 amino acids: CASSSGLSEQFF. CDR3 DNA: TGTGCCAGCAGTTCAGGGTTAAGTGAGCAGTTCTTC.

This chain joins TRBV29-1 and TRBJ1-5; D is undetermined. The germline gives CDR1 SQVTM, CDR2 ANQGSEA. V lost 4 bases and J lost 4, with 8 bases in between. The CDR3 length is 12 residues. The CDR3 coding sequence is TGCAGCGTTGGATCCATTAATCAGCCCCAGCATTTT. This gives the protein CSVGSINQPQHF. Together with reference TRBV29-1 and TRBJ1-5, the CDR3 gives the full variable domain: SAVISQKPSRDICQRGTSLTIQCQVDSQVTMMFWYRQQPGQSLTLIATANQGSEATYESGFVIDKFPISRPNLTFSTLTVSNMSPEDSSIYLCSVGSINQPQHFGDGTRLSIL.